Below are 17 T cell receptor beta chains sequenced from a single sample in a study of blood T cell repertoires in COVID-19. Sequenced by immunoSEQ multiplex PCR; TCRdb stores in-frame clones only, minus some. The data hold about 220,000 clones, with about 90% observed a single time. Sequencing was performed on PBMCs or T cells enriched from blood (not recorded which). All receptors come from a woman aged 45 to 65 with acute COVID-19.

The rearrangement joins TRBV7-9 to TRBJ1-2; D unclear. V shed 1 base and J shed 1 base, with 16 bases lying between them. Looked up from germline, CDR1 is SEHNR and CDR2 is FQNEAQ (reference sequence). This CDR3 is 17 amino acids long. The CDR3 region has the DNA TGTGCCAGCAGCTTAGATCTAGGTTCCGCGAGTAACTATGGCTACACCTTC. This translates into CASSLDLGSASNYGYTF.

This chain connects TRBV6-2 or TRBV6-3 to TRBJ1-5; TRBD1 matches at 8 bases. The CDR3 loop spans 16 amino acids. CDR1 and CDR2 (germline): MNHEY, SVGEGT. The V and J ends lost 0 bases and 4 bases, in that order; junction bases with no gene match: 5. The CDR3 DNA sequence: TGTGCCAGCAGTTACTCAGGACAGGGCAGAAATCAGCCCCAGCATTTT. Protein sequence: CASSYSGQGRNQPQHF.

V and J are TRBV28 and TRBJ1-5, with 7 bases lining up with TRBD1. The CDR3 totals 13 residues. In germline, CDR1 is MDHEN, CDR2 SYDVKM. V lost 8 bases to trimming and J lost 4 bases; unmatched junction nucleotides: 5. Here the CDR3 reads CASESGGNQPQHF. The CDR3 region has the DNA TGTGCCAGCGAGTCAGGGGGGAATCAGCCCCAGCATTTT.

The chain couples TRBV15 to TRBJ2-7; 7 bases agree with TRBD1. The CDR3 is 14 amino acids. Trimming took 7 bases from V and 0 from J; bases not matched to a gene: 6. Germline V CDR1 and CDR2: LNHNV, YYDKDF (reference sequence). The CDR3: CATTEDRSSYEQYF. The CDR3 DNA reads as TGTGCCACCACCGAGGACAGGAGCTCCTACGAGCAGTACTTC. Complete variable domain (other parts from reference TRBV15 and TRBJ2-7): DAMVIQNPRYQVTQFGKPVTLSCSQTLNHNVMYWYQQKSSQAPKLLFHYYDKDFNNEADTPDNFQSRRPNTSFCFLDIRSPGLGDTAMYLCATTEDRSSYEQYFGPGTRLTVT.

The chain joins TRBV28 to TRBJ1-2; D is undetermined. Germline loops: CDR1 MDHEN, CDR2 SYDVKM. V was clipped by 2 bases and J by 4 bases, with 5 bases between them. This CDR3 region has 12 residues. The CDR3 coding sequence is TGTGCCAGCAGTTTACGGTTCTATGGCTACACCTTC. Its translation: CASSLRFYGYTF.

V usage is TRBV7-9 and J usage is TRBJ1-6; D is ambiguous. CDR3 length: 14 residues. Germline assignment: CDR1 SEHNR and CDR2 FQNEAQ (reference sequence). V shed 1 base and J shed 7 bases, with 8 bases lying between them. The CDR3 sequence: CASSLEGGNSPLHF. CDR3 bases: TGTGCCAGCAGCTTAGAGGGAGGGAATTCACCCCTCCACTTT.

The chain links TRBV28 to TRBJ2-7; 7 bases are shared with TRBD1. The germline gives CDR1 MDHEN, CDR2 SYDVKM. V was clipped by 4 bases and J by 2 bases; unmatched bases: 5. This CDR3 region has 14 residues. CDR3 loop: CASSSGQVTYEQYF. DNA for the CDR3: TGTGCCAGCAGTTCCGGACAGGTAACCTACGAGCAGTACTTC. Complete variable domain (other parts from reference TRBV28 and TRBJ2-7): DVKVTQSSRYLVKRTGEKVFLECVQDMDHENMFWYRQDPGLGLRLIYFSYDVKMKEKGDIPEGYSVSREKKERFSLILESASTNQTSMYLCASSSGQVTYEQYFGPGTRLTVT.

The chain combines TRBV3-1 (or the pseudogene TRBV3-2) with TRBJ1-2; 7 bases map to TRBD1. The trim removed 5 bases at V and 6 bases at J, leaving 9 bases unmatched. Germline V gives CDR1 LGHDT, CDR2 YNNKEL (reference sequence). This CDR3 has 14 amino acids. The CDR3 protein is CASSFTTGSDGYTF. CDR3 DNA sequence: TGTGCCAGCAGCTTCACGACAGGGTCGGATGGCTACACCTTC.

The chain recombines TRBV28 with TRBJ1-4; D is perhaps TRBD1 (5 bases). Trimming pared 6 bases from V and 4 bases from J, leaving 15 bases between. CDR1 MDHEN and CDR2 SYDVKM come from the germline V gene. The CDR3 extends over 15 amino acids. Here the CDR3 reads CASRPGGGRNEKLFF. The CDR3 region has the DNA TGTGCCAGCAGACCGGGCGGGGGACGTAATGAAAAACTGTTTTTT.

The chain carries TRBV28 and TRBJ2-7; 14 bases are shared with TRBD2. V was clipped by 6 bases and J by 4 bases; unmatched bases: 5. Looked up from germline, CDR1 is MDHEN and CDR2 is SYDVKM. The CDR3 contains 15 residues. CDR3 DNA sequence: TGTGCCAGCAGCACTCGACTAGCGGGAGGGTACGAGCAGTACTTC. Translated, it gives CASSTRLAGGYEQYF. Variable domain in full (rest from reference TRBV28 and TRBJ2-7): DVKVTQSSRYLVKRTGEKVFLECVQDMDHENMFWYRQDPGLGLRLIYFSYDVKMKEKGDIPEGYSVSREKKERFSLILESASTNQTSMYLCASSTRLAGGYEQYFGPGTRLTVT.

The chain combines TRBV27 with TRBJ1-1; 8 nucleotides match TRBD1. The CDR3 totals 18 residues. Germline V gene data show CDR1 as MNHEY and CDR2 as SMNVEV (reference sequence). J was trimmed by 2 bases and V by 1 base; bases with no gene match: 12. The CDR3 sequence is CASSLFRAGGARNTEAFF. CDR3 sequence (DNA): TGTGCCAGCAGTTTATTCCGGGCAGGGGGCGCCCGAAACACTGAAGCTTTCTTT.

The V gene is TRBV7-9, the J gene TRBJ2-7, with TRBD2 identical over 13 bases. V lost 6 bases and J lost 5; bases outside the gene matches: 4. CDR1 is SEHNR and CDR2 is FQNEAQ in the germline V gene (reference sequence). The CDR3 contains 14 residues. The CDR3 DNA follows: TGTGCCAGCAGTCCCGGGACTAGCGGGAACGAGCAGTACTTC. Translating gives CASSPGTSGNEQYF.

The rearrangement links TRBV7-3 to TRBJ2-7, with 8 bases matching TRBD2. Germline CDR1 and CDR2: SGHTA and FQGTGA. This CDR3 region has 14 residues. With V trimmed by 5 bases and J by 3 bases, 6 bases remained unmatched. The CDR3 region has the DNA TGTGCCAGCAGCACCACTAGCGGCCACTACGAGCAGTACTTC. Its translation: CASSTTSGHYEQYF.

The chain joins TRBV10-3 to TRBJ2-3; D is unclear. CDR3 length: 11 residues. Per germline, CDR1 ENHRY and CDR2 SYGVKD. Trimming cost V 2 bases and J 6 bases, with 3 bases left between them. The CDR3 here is CAISERDTQYF. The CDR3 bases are TGTGCCATCAGTGAGCGGGATACGCAGTATTTT.

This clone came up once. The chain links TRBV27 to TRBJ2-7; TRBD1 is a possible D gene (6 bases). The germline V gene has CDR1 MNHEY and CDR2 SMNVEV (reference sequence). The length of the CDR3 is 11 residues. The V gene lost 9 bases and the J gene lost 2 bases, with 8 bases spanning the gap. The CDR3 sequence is CASRGTYEQYF. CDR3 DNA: TGTGCCAGTAGGGGGACCTACGAGCAGTACTTC.

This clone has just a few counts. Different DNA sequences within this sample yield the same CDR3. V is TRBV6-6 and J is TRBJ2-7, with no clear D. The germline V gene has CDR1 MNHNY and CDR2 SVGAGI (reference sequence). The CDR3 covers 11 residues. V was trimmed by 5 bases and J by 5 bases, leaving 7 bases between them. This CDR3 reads CASSPLHEQYF. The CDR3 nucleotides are TGTGCCAGCAGTCCTCTACACGAGCAGTACTTC.

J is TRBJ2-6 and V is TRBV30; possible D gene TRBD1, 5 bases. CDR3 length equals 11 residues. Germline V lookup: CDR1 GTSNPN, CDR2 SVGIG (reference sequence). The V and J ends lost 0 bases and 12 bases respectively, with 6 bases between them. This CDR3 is CAWSVQVVLTF. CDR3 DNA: TGTGCCTGGAGTGTACAGGTCGTCCTGACTTTC. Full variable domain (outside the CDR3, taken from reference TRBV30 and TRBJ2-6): SQTIHQWPATLVQPVGSPLSLECTVEGTSNPNLYWYRQAAGRGLQLLFYSVGIGQISSEVPQNLSASRPQDRQFILSSKKLLLSDSGFYLCAWSVQVVLTFGAGSRLTVL.